Listed here are 26 T cell receptor beta chains from one sample, sequenced in a study of radiotherapy plus CTLA-4 blockade in lung cancer. Only in-frame clones appear in the TCRdb table, and some are missing; sequencing was by immunoSEQ multiplex PCR. The sample has about 72,000 clones; around 80% are singletons. The source material was peripheral blood, sampled from a patient treated with radiotherapy plus ipilimumab. These receptors all stem from a human donor with non-small cell lung cancer who had a complete response to radiotherapy plus ipilimumab.

The V gene is TRBV19, the J gene TRBJ1-5; D remains unclear. Trimming removed 5 bases from V and 11 bases from J, with 16 bases in between. There are 13 residues in the CDR3. Germline loops: CDR1 LNHDA, CDR2 SQIVND (reference sequence). This chain's CDR3 is CASSADLFRAQHF. CDR3 in DNA: TGTGCCAGTAGTGCCGACCTATTTAGGGCCCAGCATTTT.

The chain combines TRBV11-3 with TRBJ1-2; TRBD1 aligns across 7 bases. This CDR3 has 18 residues. Germline trimming cut 3 bases from V and 0 bases from J; bases unmatched to any gene: 13. Germline V gives CDR1 SGHNT, CDR2 YENEEA. CDR3 sequence reads: CASSFRYAGGQTNYGYTF. Written as DNA, the CDR3 is TGTGCCAGCAGCTTTAGATACGCCGGGGGACAGACTAACTATGGCTACACCTTC.

This clone was recorded once. This sequence joins TRBV4-3 and TRBJ2-6; D gene ambiguous. Trimming cost V 0 bases and J 0 bases, with 9 bases left between them. CDR1 LGHNA and CDR2 YSLEER come from the germline V gene. This CDR3 is 17 amino acids long. The CDR3 is CASSQDSMFSGANVLTF. CDR3 DNA: TGCGCCAGCAGCCAAGATTCGATGTTCTCTGGGGCCAACGTCCTGACTTTC.

The chain employs TRBV7-9 and TRBJ2-2; 7 positions match TRBD1. V dropped 5 bases and J dropped 4; count of bases not matched to a gene: 7. This CDR3 contains 15 residues. Germline loops: CDR1 SEHNR, CDR2 FQNEAQ (reference sequence). The CDR3 loop is CASSRDSLSTGELFF. The CDR3 region has the DNA TGTGCCAGCAGCCGGGACAGCCTTAGCACCGGGGAGCTGTTTTTT.

This clone has a single count. The chain combines TRBV6-8 with TRBJ2-4; D call uncertain. Germline CDR1 and CDR2: MNHGY and SAAAGT. CDR3 length: 14 amino acids. V lost 6 bases to trimming and J lost 5 bases, with 14 bases between them. CDR3 region: CASRPPVCQNIQYF. CDR3 nucleotides: TGTGCCAGCAGACCCCCCGTGTGCCAAAACATTCAGTACTTC.

The chain employs TRBV11-2 and TRBJ2-1, with 11 bases matching TRBD2. J was trimmed by 6 bases and V by 6 bases; bases with no gene match: 10. The CDR3 contains 16 residues. Looked up from germline, CDR1 is SGHAT and CDR2 is FQNNGV. The CDR3 region is CASSRASGGRGNEQFF. The CDR3 DNA is TGTGCCAGCAGTCGCGCTAGCGGGGGGCGGGGCAATGAGCAGTTCTTC.

V and J are TRBV6-5 and TRBJ2-7, with 8 bases aligning to TRBD2. CDR3 length: 16 residues. Germline loops: CDR1 MNHEY, CDR2 SVGAGI. The V and J ends lost 0 bases and 0 bases, in that order; junction bases with no gene match: 4. CDR3 in DNA: TGTGCCAGCAGTTACTCGAGGGCGGGGGGCTCCTACGAGCAGTACTTC. Its protein product is CASSYSRAGGSYEQYF.

This clone appeared once. This rearrangement joins TRBV9 to TRBJ2-5; the match to TRBD2 covers 8 bases. Germline CDR1 and CDR2: SGDLS and YYNGEE. The CDR3 loop spans 16 amino acids. J gave up 5 bases and V 6 bases, and 15 bases lay outside the gene matches. The CDR3 bases are TGTGCCAGCACCCGTGGGGTTAGCGGGGTCGGGGAGACCCAGTACTTC. Translated, it gives CASTRGVSGVGETQYF.

The chain combines TRBV30 with TRBJ2-5; no firm D call. The CDR3 has 12 amino acids. Trimming stripped 0 bases from V and 7 bases from J, with 9 bases between. The germline V gene has CDR1 GTSNPN and CDR2 SVGIG (reference sequence). CDR3 sequence: CAWSVWGGTQYF. In DNA form, the CDR3 reads TGTGCCTGGAGTGTGTGGGGTGGGACCCAGTACTTC.

This chain joins TRBV5-6 and TRBJ2-4; 7 bases fit TRBD2. The CDR3 covers 18 residues. J gave up 0 bases and V 3 bases, and 12 bases lay outside the gene matches. Per the germline V gene, CDR1 is SGHDT and CDR2 is YYEEEE. The CDR3 spells CASSYRGVGRGAKNIQYF. The CDR3 DNA is TGTGCCAGCAGCTACCGGGGGGTCGGGAGAGGAGCCAAAAACATTCAGTACTTC. Together with reference TRBV5-6 and TRBJ2-4, the CDR3 gives the full variable domain: DAGVTQSPTHLIKTRGQQVTLRCSPKSGHDTVSWYQQALGQGPQFIFQYYEEEERQRGNFPDRFSGHQFPNYSSELNVNALLLGDSALYLCASSYRGVGRGAKNIQYFGAGTRLSVL.

The J gene is TRBJ1-2, the V gene TRBV7-2, with D perhaps matching TRBD1 (5 bases). This CDR3 is built from 15 residues. The V end was cut by 1 base, the J end by 3 bases, with 12 bases between. CDR1 and CDR2 from the germline V gene are SGHTA and FQGNSA. CDR3 nucleotides: TGTGCCAGCAGCTTAGACACGGGACGGTACTATGGCTACACCTTC. Its translation is CASSLDTGRYYGYTF.

In this sample, this clone turned up once. This CDR3 reads CASSFQTGAYNEQFF. The CDR3 DNA reads TGTGCCAGCAGTTTCCAAACGGGAGCGTACAATGAGCAGTTCTTC. This rearrangement joins TRBV27 to TRBJ2-1, with TRBD2 as a possible D gene (6 bases). Germline assignment: CDR1 MNHEY and CDR2 SMNVEV (reference sequence). Trimming shortened V by 3 bases and J by 4 bases, and 13 bases separated the two germline ends. This CDR3 has 15 amino acids.

The V and J genes are TRBV7-9 and TRBJ1-4; weak D call: TRBD1 (5 bases). The CDR3 consists of 15 residues. The V end was cut by 3 bases, the J end by 0 bases, with 8 bases between. Per the germline V gene, CDR1 is SEHNR and CDR2 is FQNEAQ (reference sequence). CDR3 DNA sequence: TGTGCCAGCAGCTTGGGGCGTACAACTAATGAAAAACTGTTTTTT. Its translation: CASSLGRTTNEKLFF.

This chain uses TRBV6-5 with TRBJ2-1; D may match TRBD1 or TRBD2 (5 bases each). V was pared by 0 bases and J by 7 bases, with 16 bases between. The CDR3 contains 16 residues. Germline loops: CDR1 MNHEY, CDR2 SVGAGI. The CDR3 region is CASSYSWSGGGNEQFF. CDR3 in DNA: TGTGCCAGCAGTTACTCGTGGTCGGGTGGGGGAAATGAGCAGTTCTTC.

The genes are TRBV19 and TRBJ1-1, with a tentative D call TRBD1 (5 bases). CDR3 length: 13 residues. The germline V gene has CDR1 LNHDA and CDR2 SQIVND (reference sequence). The ends were cut back, 4 bases at V and 4 bases at J, with 10 bases in the middle. CDR3 residues: CASSTQGGTEAFF. The CDR3 bases are TGTGCCAGTAGTACTCAGGGAGGCACTGAAGCTTTCTTT.

The V and J genes are TRBV2 and TRBJ2-3; the D is unclear. This CDR3 contains 13 residues. Germline CDR1 and CDR2: SNHLY and FYNNEI. Trimming stripped 3 bases from V and 4 bases from J, with 8 bases between. In DNA, the CDR3 is TGTGCCAGCAGTGAGAACAGCGCAGATACGCAGTATTTT. Its protein is CASSENSADTQYF.

V gene TRBV5-4 combines with J gene TRBJ1-1; the D gene is possibly TRBD1 (5 bases). The CDR3 extends over 13 amino acids. Trimming took off 3 bases at V and 11 bases at J, with 17 bases between the two ends. The germline CDR1 and CDR2 sequences are SGHNT and YYREEE (reference sequence). CDR3 protein: CASSWGTATGAFF. The CDR3 bases are TGTGCCAGCAGCTGGGGGACGGCGACGGGGGCTTTCTTT.

The chain has TRBV28 and TRBJ1-1; D remains ambiguous. Deletions cut 5 bases from V and 1 base from J, with 14 bases between. The CDR3 extends over 15 amino acids. Germline CDR1 MDHEN, CDR2 SYDVKM. This CDR3 reads CASSPPSVGNTEAFF. CDR3 DNA: TGTGCCAGCAGTCCGCCTTCTGTGGGGAACACTGAAGCTTTCTTT. The full variable domain, with the rest looked up from reference TRBV28 and TRBJ1-1, is DVKVTQSSRYLVKRTGEKVFLECVQDMDHENMFWYRQDPGLGLRLIYFSYDVKMKEKGDIPEGYSVSREKKERFSLILESASTNQTSMYLCASSPPSVGNTEAFFGQGTRLTVV.

The V gene is TRBV7-2, the J gene TRBJ1-1, with a possible D match to TRBD1 (6 bases). The germline V gene has CDR1 SGHTA and CDR2 FQGNSA. The CDR3 totals 14 residues. V gave up 1 base and J gave up 4 bases, with 10 bases separating them. The chain's CDR3 is CASSLEQGVTEAFF. The CDR3 nucleotides read TGTGCCAGCAGCTTAGAACAGGGCGTCACTGAAGCTTTCTTT.

The J gene is TRBJ2-7, the V gene TRBV6-5; the D is unclear. The V gene's germline CDR1 is MNHEY and CDR2 SVGAGI. V was cut by 5 bases and J by 0 bases, with 8 bases left in between. This CDR3 has 13 amino acids. The DNA of the CDR3 is TGTGCCAGCAGTCAGGACGGCTCCTACGAGCAGTACTTC. Its translation: CASSQDGSYEQYF.

The chain has TRBV5-4 and TRBJ2-3, with D possibly being TRBD1 (5 bases). There are 13 residues in the CDR3. Deletions cut 4 bases from V and 3 bases from J, with 9 bases between. Germline values: CDR1 SGHNT, CDR2 YYREEE (reference sequence). CDR3 protein: CASSIQGTDTQYF. The CDR3 DNA is TGTGCCAGCAGCATTCAGGGTACAGATACGCAGTATTTT. The full variable domain, rest sourced from reference TRBV5-4 and TRBJ2-3, is ETGVTQSPTHLIKTRGQQVTLRCSSQSGHNTVSWYQQALGQGPQFIFQYYREEENGRGNFPPRFSGLQFPNYSSELNVNALELDDSALYLCASSIQGTDTQYFGPGTRLTVL.

The chain employs TRBV9 and TRBJ2-7; the match to TRBD2 covers 7 bases. The CDR3 extends over 15 amino acids. Looked up from germline, CDR1 is SGDLS and CDR2 is YYNGEE. The ends lost 0 bases at V and 0 bases at J; junction bases unmatched: 3. The CDR3 DNA is TGTGCCAGCAGCGTAGAAAGCGGGGACTCCTACGAGCAGTACTTC. Encoded protein: CASSVESGDSYEQYF.

The genes are TRBV2 and TRBJ2-4; D might be TRBD1 or TRBD2, each matching 5 bases. Trimming took 3 bases from V and 0 from J, leaving 9 bases between them. CDR3 length: 15 residues. Germline V gene sequence: CDR1 SNHLY, CDR2 FYNNEI. CDR3 sequence: CASSETGTAKNIQYF. The DNA for the CDR3 is TGTGCCAGCAGTGAGACGGGGACAGCCAAAAACATTCAGTACTTC.

The chain recombines TRBV29-1 with TRBJ2-5, with 10 bases fitting TRBD1. The CDR3 runs to 14 residues. V was clipped by 5 bases and J by 5 bases; unmatched bases: 8. The germline V gene has CDR1 SQVTM and CDR2 ANQGSEA. The CDR3 reads CSVRTGGTGETQYF. As DNA, the CDR3 is TGCAGCGTTAGGACAGGGGGAACGGGGGAGACCCAGTACTTC.

V is TRBV11-3 and J is TRBJ1-4; D remains ambiguous. The germline gives CDR1 SGHNT, CDR2 YENEEA. The V gene lost 1 base and the J gene lost 5 bases, with 5 bases spanning the gap. The CDR3 is 13 residues long. DNA of the CDR3: TGTGCCAGCAGCTTAGGCGGGAATGAAAAACTGTTTTTT. Translating gives CASSLGGNEKLFF.

The chain links TRBV7-9 to TRBJ2-2; no reliable D call. The CDR3 extends over 14 amino acids. Trimming removed 11 bases at V and 2 bases at J, with 15 bases between. Germline values: CDR1 SEHNR, CDR2 FQNEAQ (reference sequence). CDR3 sequence (DNA): TGTGCCGTGAGCCAGTGGAGAAACACCGGGGAGCTGTTTTTT. It codes for CAVSQWRNTGELFF.